Below, 12 T cell receptor beta chains from the same sample are listed, as sequenced in a study of human T cells and chemical hapten exposure. MiXCR was run by TCRdb on the RACE reads, yielding one entry per CDR3 protein. The table includes about 400,000 distinct CDR3 sequences, about 6% detected once. Time point denoted: patch test 2, 6 weeks after DPC sensitization. Treatment of the sample: therapeutic diphenylcyclopropenone sensitization with weekly scalp DPC. The sequencing used whole blood, collected in connection with sensitization to the hapten diphenylcyclopropenone (DPC). Receptor source: a woman aged 18 to 35 with alopecia areata. Some clones in this sample may be carry-over from other donors' samples.

The chain carries TRBV5-6 and TRBJ1-4, with D perhaps TRBD1 (6 bases). V was shortened by 0 bases and J by 5 bases, with 8 bases between the two germline ends. Looked up from germline, CDR1 is SGHDT and CDR2 is YYEEEE. The CDR3 runs 14 residues. CDR3 DNA: TGTGCCAGCAGCTTGGTTACAGGGAATGAAAAACTGTTTTTT. Its translation: CASSLVTGNEKLFF.

As to this clonotype: This may be a read error: a much more frequent sequence differs by one nucleotide. This chain uses TRBV6-2 or TRBV6-3 with TRBJ1-2, with TRBD1 matching 7 bases. The V segment lost 5 bases and the J segment 10 bases; nucleotides outside the gene matches: 4. Germline V lookup: CDR1 MNHEY, CDR2 SVGEGT. This CDR3 has 11 amino acids. The DNA of the CDR3 is TGTGCCAGCAGTCGGGACAGCGACTACACCTTC. This encodes CASSRDSDYTF.

As regards this clonotype: A read error may be the cause here, since a much bigger clone is one base away. The chain links TRBV5-1 to TRBJ2-3; D may be TRBD2 (6 bases). The CDR3 spans 12 residues. Trimming cost V 5 bases and J 7 bases, with 11 bases left between them. The germline CDR1 and CDR2 sequences are SGHRS and YFSETQ. CDR3 region: CASRSGVYTQYF. The CDR3 nucleotides are TGCGCCAGCAGGTCGGGGGTATATACGCAGTATTTT.

Only a few counts were recorded for this clonotype. The chain has TRBV29-1 and TRBJ2-1; D gene unclear. This CDR3 is 11 amino acids long. CDR1 SQVTM and CDR2 ANQGSEA come from the germline V gene. Trimming stripped 5 bases from V and 5 bases from J, with 7 bases between. CDR3 protein: CSVHHHNEQFF. CDR3 in DNA: TGCAGCGTTCACCACCACAATGAGCAGTTCTTC.

The table lists this clonotype with many counts. This chain joins TRBV28 and TRBJ1-5; D unclear. The CDR3 covers 12 residues. Germline lookup yields CDR1 MDHEN and CDR2 SYDVKM. Trimming pared 3 bases from V and 5 bases from J, leaving 5 bases between. CDR3 sequence: CASSFSDQPQHF. In nucleotides, the CDR3 is TGTGCCAGCAGTTTCAGCGATCAGCCCCAGCATTTT.

This clonotype was observed a handful of times. J is TRBJ1-1 and V is TRBV3-1; a weak D match, TRBD1 (5 bases). Trimming left V 6 bases short and J 9 bases short, with 11 bases between. This CDR3 contains 11 residues. CDR1 and CDR2 (germline): LGHDT, YNNKEL (reference sequence). The CDR3 nucleotides read TGTGCCAGCAGACAGGACGGGAAAGCTTTCTTT. This translates into CASRQDGKAFF.

This clonotype was detected only a few times. J is TRBJ1-2 and V is TRBV9; D is unresolved. The CDR3 contains 14 residues. CDR1 is SGDLS and CDR2 is YYNGEE in the germline V gene. V was pared by 3 bases and J by 7 bases, with 16 bases between. The CDR3 here is CASSAQNLAGGYTF. CDR3 bases: TGTGCCAGCAGCGCGCAGAATTTAGCTGGTGGCTACACCTTC.

This clonotype came up many times. The chain has TRBV6-1 and TRBJ1-1; D unresolved. Germline V CDR1 and CDR2: MNHNS, SASEGT. Trimming removed 7 bases from V and 3 bases from J, with 15 bases in between. The CDR3 runs to 14 residues. The CDR3 DNA follows: TGTGCCAGCACCATCATGGAAAGGGACACTGAAGCTTTCTTT. This translates into CASTIMERDTEAFF.

The rearrangement uses TRBV7-3 and TRBJ2-3, with TRBD1 identical over 9 bases. The V gene end was trimmed by 5 bases and the J gene end by 5 bases; junction bases not matched to a gene: 5. The CDR3 has 14 amino acids. The germline CDR1 and CDR2 sequences are SGHTA and FQGTGA. CDR3 coding DNA: TGTGCCAGCAGCCAAAGACAGGGGGGAGATACGCAGTATTTT. Translated, it gives CASSQRQGGDTQYF. Complete variable domain (other parts from reference TRBV7-3 and TRBJ2-3): GAGVSQTPSNKVTEKGKYVELRCDPISGHTALYWYRQSLGQGPEFLIYFQGTGAADDSGLPNDRFFAVRPEGSVSTLKIQRTERGDSAVYLCASSQRQGGDTQYFGPGTRLTVL.

The chain combines TRBV15 with TRBJ1-1; D perhaps matches TRBD1 (6 bases). Germline CDR1 reads LNHNV; CDR2 reads YYDKDF (reference sequence). The CDR3 runs 16 residues. Trimming took 9 bases from V and 5 from J, leaving 25 bases between them. The CDR3 nucleotides read TGTGCCACTTCGGCGAACAGGGAAGGGGCTTTTACTGAAGCTTTCTTT. It translates to CATSANREGAFTEAFF.

This clonotype was counted many times. The gene calls are TRBV19 and TRBJ2-3; TRBD2 agrees at 11 bases. V lost 3 bases to trimming and J lost 3 bases; unmatched junction nucleotides: 5. Per germline, CDR1 LNHDA and CDR2 SQIVND (reference sequence). The CDR3 has 16 amino acids. CDR3 nucleotides: TGTGCCAGTAGTATCACTAGCGGGGGAGCGACAGATACGCAGTATTTT. It yields the protein CASSITSGGATDTQYF.

The rearrangement joins TRBV20-1 to TRBJ1-5, with 7 bases matching TRBD1. The CDR3 totals 15 residues. V lost 4 bases and J lost 1; bases outside the gene matches: 7. Germline V CDR1 and CDR2: DFQATT, SNEGSKA (reference sequence). In nucleotides, the CDR3 is TGCAGTGCTACCTCAGGGGGTGTGAGCAATCAGCCCCAGCATTTT. Its translation is CSATSGGVSNQPQHF.